Many counts were recorded for the clone carrying this T cell receptor (beta chain). As yet, its antigen is unknown. This sample stems from a study of response to subunit inactivated influenza vaccine. Study-level points and caveats: Each seasonal influenza vaccination recruits few new T cells, the authors suggested.

TCRdb re-called the RT-PCR reads with MiXCR, one entry per CDR3 protein. The profile covers around 530,000 distinct CDR3 sequences, with 16% appearing a single time and less than 4% taken by the ten largest. CDR3 length: 14 amino acids. Trimming shortened V by 2 bases and J by 1 base, and 5 bases separated the two germline ends. Germline lookup yields CDR1 SGHTA and CDR2 FQGNSA. Specimen: CD4+ T cells sorted from PBMCs, collected around 2 years after vaccination. The sequence came from a man aged 45 to 70 who received an inactivated influenza vaccine. The chain is built from TRBV7-2 and TRBJ2-2; D is unresolved. DNA for the CDR3: TGTGCCAGCAGCTTAATGCAGAACACCGGGGAGCTGTTTTTT. It encodes CASSLMQNTGELFF.